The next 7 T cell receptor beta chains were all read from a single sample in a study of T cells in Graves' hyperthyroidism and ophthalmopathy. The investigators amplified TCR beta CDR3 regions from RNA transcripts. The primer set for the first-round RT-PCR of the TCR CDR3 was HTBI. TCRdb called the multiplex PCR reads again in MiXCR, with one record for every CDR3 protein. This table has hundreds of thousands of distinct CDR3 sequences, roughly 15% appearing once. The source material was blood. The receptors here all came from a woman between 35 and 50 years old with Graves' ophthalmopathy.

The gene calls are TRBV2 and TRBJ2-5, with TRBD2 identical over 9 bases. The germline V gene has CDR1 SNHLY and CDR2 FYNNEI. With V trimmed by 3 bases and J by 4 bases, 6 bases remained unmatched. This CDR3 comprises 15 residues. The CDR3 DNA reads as TGTGCCAGCAGTGATTTCGGCGGGAGGGGAGAGACCCAGTACTTC. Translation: CASSDFGGRGETQYF.

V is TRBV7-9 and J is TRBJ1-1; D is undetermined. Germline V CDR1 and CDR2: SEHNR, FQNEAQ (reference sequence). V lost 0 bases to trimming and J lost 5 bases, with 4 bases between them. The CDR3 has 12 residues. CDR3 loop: CASSLATTEAFF. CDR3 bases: TGTGCCAGCAGCTTAGCGACGACTGAAGCTTTCTTT. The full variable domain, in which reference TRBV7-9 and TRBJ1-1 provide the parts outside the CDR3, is DTGVSQNPRHKITKRGQNVTFRCDPISEHNRLYWYRQTLGQGPEFLTYFQNEAQLEKSRLLSDRFSAERPKGSFSTLEIQRTEQGDSAMYLCASSLATTEAFFGQGTRLTVV.

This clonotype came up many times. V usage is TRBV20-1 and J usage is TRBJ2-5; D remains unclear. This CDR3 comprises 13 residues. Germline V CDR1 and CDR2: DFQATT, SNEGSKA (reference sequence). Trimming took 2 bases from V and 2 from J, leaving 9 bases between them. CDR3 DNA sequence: TGCAGTGCTAGATACCTAGGACAAGAGACCCAGTACTTC. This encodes CSARYLGQETQYF.

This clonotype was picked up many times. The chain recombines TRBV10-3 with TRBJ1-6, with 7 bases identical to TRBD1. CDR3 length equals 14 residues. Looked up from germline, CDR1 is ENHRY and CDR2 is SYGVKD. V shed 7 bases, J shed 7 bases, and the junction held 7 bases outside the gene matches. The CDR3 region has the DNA TGTGCCATCACCCCCGGGACAGCGAATTCACCCCTCCACTTT. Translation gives CAITPGTANSPLHF.

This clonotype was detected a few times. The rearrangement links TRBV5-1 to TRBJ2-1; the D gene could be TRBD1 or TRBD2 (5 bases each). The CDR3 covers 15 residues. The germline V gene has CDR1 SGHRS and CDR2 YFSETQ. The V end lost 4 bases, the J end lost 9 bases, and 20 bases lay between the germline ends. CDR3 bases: TGCGCCAGCAGCCCGAGTTCTCCCGGGGCGGGTGAGCAGTTCTTC. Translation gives CASSPSSPGAGEQFF.

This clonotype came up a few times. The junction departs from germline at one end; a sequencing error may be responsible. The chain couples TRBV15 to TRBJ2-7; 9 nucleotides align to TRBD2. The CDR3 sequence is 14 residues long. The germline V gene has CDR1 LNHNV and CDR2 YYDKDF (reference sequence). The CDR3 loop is CVTSREAGGYEQYF. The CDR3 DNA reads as TGTGTCACCAGCAGAGAAGCGGGGGGATACGAGCAGTACTTC. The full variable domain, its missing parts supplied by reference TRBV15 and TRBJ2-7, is DAMVIQNPRYQVTQFGKPVTLSCSQTLNHNVMYWYQQKSSQAPKLLFHYYDKDFNNEADTPDNFQSRRPNTSFCFLDIRSPGLGDTAMYLCVTSREAGGYEQYFGPGTRLTVT.

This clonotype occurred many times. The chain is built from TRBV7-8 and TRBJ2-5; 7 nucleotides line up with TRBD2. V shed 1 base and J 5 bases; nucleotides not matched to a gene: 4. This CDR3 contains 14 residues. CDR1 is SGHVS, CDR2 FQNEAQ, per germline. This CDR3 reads CASSLVGGVETQYF. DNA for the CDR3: TGTGCCAGCAGCTTAGTGGGGGGGGTGGAGACCCAGTACTTC.